The rows below give T cell receptor beta chains drawn from one sample of a study of cytomegalovirus exposure and HLA in healthy donors. Measured with immunoSEQ multiplex PCR; TCRdb has only the in-frame clones, and not every one. The data show 110,000 or so clones, 74% seen once. Sequencing was performed on PBMCs. These TCRs come from a human donor in good health. Each CDR3 is given with its conserved first and last residue. The D gene is left open where the match is weak. Clone size is stated in some rows and not others, as once, few, many or a class when expanded.

TRBD2	few	TRBV9	TRBJ2-2	TGTGCCAGCAGCGTAGCCTTGCGGGAGCGGTACACCGGGGAGCTGTTTTTT	CASSVALRERYTGELFF
TRBD2	-	TRBV2	TRBJ2-2	TGTGCCAGCAGTGAGCGGGGGGGCGGGACCGGGGAGCTGTTTTTT	CASSERGGGTGELFF
-	-	TRBV28	TRBJ1-1	TGTGCCAGCAGTTTATCGCCCTACTCGAACACTGAAGCTTTCTTT	CASSLSPYSNTEAFF
TRBD2	few	TRBV5-4	TRBJ2-7	TGTGCCAGCAGCTCTAGCGGGAGGGTAATAAGGGAGCAGTACTTC	CASSSSGRVIREQYF
TRBD1	-	TRBV7-3	TRBJ2-5	TGTGCCAGCAGCCTAACAGGGGGACAAGAGACCCAGTACTTC	CASSLTGGQETQYF
-	-	TRBV7-2	TRBJ1-2	TGTGCCAGCAGCCCCGTGGGTCAAAGCGGGGGTGGCTACACCTTC	CASSPVGQSGGGYTF
-	-	TRBV19	TRBJ2-6	TGTGCCAGTAGCGATCAGGGCTCTGGGGCCAACGTCCTGACTTTC	CASSDQGSGANVLTF
-	-	TRBV28	TRBJ1-2	TGTGCCAGCAGTCTAATCATGGTCTATGGCTACACCTTC	CASSLIMVYGYTF
-	-	TRBV6-1	TRBJ1-3	TGTGCCAGCAGTGCTCAGGGCTACAACACCATATATTTT	CASSAQGYNTIYF
-	-	TRBV6-6	TRBJ2-1	TGTGCCAGCAGTTTAGACAGGACCTACAATGAGCAGTTCTTC	CASSLDRTYNEQFF
TRBD2	few	TRBV7-9	TRBJ2-1	TGTGCCAGCAGCTTAACTAGCGACTACAATGAGCAGTTCTTC	CASSLTSDYNEQFF
TRBD1	-	TRBV28	TRBJ1-1	TGTGCCAGCAGTTTATATCAGGGGGGTAGAACTGAAGCTTTCTTT	CASSLYQGGRTEAFF
-	-	TRBV6-5	TRBJ1-5	TGTGCCAGCAGCCTCCGTTCCAATCAGCCCCAGCATTTT	CASSLRSNQPQHF
-	-	TRBV28	TRBJ1-2	TGTGCCAGCAGTCTACAGGGCCACTATGGCTACACCTTC	CASSLQGHYGYTF
TRBD1	few	TRBV19	TRBJ1-1	TGTGCCAGTAGTAGCCTTGGGACAGGGAACACTGAAGCTTTCTTT	CASSSLGTGNTEAFF
TRBD1	-	TRBV6-5	TRBJ1-6	TGTGCCAGCAGAAAACAGGGGGGGGTTGGTTCACCCCTCCACTTT	CASRKQGGVGSPLHF
TRBD1	few	TRBV28	TRBJ1-5	TGTGCCGGACAGGGTACTGAGAATAGCAATCAGCCCCAGCATTTT	CAGQGTENSNQPQHF
-	once	TRBV4-1	TRBJ2-7	TGCGCCAGCAGCCCGATAAGGACAGTTACGTACGAGCAGTACTTC	CASSPIRTVTYEQYF
-	once	TRBV30	TRBJ2-2	TGTGCCTGGAGGGTGGGCCCGAACACCGGGGAGCTGTTTTTT	CAWRVGPNTGELFF
TRBD1	-	TRBV12-5	TRBJ2-3	TGTGCTAGTGGTTTGGGAAACAGGGGGCGAGATACGCAGTATTTT	CASGLGNRGRDTQYF
TRBD1	-	TRBV6-6	TRBJ1-3	TGTGCCAGCCTGGGACAGGGAGAAAACACCATATATTTT	CASLGQGENTIYF
TRBD1	-	TRBV2	TRBJ1-5	TGTGCCAGCATCGGGACCATCAGGGGGCAGCCCCAGCATTTT	CASIGTIRGQPQHF
TRBD1	-	TRBV29-1	TRBJ1-2	TGCAGCGCATACTGGACAGGGGAGATCGATGGCTACACCTTC	CSAYWTGEIDGYTF
TRBD1	-	TRBV28	TRBJ2-7	TGTGCCAGCAGTGCGGCGGGACAGGGGGAGTACTTC	CASSAAGQGEYF
TRBD1	-	TRBV7-2	TRBJ1-1	TGTGCCAGCCAGAGGATCGAGACAGGGTCGACTGAAGCTTTCTTT	CASQRIETGSTEAFF